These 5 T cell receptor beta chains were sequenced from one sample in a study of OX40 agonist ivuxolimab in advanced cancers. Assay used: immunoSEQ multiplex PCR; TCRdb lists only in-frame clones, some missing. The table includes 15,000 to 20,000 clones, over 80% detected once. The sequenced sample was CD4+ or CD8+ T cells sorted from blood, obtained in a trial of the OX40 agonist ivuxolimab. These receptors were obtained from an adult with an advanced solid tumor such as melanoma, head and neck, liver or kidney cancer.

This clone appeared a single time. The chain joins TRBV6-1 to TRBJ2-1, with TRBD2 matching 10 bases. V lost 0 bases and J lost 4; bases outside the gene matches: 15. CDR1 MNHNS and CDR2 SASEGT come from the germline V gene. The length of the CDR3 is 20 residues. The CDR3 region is CASSEAPRLAGAPVYNEQFF. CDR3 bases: TGTGCCAGCAGTGAAGCGCCTCGGCTAGCGGGAGCCCCGGTTTACAATGAGCAGTTCTTC.

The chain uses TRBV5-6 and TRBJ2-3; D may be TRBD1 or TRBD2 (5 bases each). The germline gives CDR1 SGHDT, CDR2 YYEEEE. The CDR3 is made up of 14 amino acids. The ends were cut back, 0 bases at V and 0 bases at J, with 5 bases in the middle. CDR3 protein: CASSLGGSTDTQYF. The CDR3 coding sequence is TGTGCCAGCAGCTTGGGGGGGAGCACAGATACGCAGTATTTT.

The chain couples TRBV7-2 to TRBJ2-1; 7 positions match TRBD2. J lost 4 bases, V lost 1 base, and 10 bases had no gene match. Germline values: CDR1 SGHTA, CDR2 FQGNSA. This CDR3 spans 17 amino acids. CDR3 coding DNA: TGTGCCAGCAGCTTAGGACTAGCTGTTACGGTATACAATGAGCAGTTCTTC. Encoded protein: CASSLGLAVTVYNEQFF.

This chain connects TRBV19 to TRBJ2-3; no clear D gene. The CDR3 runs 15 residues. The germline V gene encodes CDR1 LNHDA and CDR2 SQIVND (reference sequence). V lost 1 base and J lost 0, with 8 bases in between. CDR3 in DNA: TGTGCCAGTAGTATAGCAGGTACTAGCACAGATACGCAGTATTTT. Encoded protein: CASSIAGTSTDTQYF. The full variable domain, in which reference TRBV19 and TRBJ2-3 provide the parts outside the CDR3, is DGGITQSPKYLFRKEGQNVTLSCEQNLNHDAMYWYRQDPGQGLRLIYYSQIVNDFQKGDIAEGYSVSREKKESFPLTVTSAQKNPTAFYLCASSIAGTSTDTQYFGPGTRLTVL.

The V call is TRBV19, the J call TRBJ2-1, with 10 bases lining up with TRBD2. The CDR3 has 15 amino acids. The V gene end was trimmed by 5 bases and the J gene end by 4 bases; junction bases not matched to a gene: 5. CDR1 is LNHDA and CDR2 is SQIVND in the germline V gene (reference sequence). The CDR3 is CASSLTSGIYNEQFF. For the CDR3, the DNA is TGTGCCAGTAGTCTTACTAGCGGGATTTACAATGAGCAGTTCTTC.